Only a few counts were recorded for the clone carrying this TCR beta chain. This sample is part of a study of beta chain features in type 1 diabetes. What was sequenced were expressed TCRB transcripts, since all of the isolated RNA had been reverse transcribed. Some clones are missing from TCRdb's copy, which holds only in-frame ones; the method was immunoSEQ multiplex PCR. In the table there are 250,000 to 300,000 clones, around 7.8% of which are singletons. The sample consisted of central memory CD4+ T cells from blood. This receptor was identified in a woman under 30 in good health.

The CDR3 region has the DNA TGTGCCAGCAGTCCAGGGGGTCCCCTAGAGACCCAGTACTTC. It codes for CASSPGGPLETQYF. This chain links TRBV6-5 with TRBJ2-5, with TRBD1 matching over 7 bases. V shed 5 bases, J shed 4 bases, and the junction held 7 bases outside the gene matches. The length of the CDR3 is 14 residues. The germline V gene encodes CDR1 MNHEY and CDR2 SVGAGI.